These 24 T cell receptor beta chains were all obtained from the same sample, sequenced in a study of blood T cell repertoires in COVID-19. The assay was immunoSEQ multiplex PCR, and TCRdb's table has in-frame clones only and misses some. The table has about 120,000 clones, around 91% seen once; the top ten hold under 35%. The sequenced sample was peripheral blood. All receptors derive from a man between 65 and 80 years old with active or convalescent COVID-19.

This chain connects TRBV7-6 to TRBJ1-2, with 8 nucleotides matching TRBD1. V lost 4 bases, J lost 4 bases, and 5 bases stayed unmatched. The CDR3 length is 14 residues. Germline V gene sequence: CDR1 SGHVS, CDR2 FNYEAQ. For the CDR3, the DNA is TGTGCCAGCAGCTCCGGGACAGGCGGCTATGGCTACACCTTC. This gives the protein CASSSGTGGYGYTF.

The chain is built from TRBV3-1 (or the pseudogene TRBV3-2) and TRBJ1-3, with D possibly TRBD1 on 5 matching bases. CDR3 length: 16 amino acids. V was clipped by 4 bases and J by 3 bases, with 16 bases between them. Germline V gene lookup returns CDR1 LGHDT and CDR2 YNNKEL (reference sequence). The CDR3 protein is CASSLRRGDYGNTIYF. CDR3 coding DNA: TGTGCCAGCAGCCTTAGGCGGGGGGACTATGGAAACACCATATATTTT.

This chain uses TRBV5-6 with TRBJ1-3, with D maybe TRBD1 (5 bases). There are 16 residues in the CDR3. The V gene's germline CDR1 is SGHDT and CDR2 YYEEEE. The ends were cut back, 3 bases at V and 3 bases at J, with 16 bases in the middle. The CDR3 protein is CASSWRGPMIGNTIYF. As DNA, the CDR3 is TGTGCCAGCAGCTGGCGGGGACCAATGATTGGAAACACCATATATTTT. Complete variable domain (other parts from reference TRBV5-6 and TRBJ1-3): DAGVTQSPTHLIKTRGQQVTLRCSPKSGHDTVSWYQQALGQGPQFIFQYYEEEERQRGNFPDRFSGHQFPNYSSELNVNALLLGDSALYLCASSWRGPMIGNTIYFGEGSWLTVV.

The DNA of the CDR3 is TGTGCCAGTAGACTGGACTCCCATAATGAAAAACTGTTTTTT. It is translated as CASRLDSHNEKLFF. The chain employs TRBV19 and TRBJ1-4; D is uncertain. The CDR3 length is 14 residues. The V gene's germline CDR1 is LNHDA and CDR2 SQIVND (reference sequence). The ends were cut back, 6 bases at V and 4 bases at J, with 12 bases in the middle.

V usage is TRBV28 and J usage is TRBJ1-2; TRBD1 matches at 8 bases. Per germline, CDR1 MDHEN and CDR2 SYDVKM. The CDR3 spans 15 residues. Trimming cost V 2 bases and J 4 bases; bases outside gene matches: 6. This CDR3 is CASSLTAGGSYGYTF. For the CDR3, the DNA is TGTGCCAGCAGTTTAACGGCAGGGGGCAGCTATGGCTACACCTTC.

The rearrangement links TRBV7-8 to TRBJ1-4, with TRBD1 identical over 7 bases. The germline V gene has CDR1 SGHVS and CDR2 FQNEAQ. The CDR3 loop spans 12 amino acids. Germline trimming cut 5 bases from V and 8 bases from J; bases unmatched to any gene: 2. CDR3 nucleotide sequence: TGTGCCAGCAGCCCGGACAGGGAAAAACTGTTTTTT. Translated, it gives CASSPDREKLFF.

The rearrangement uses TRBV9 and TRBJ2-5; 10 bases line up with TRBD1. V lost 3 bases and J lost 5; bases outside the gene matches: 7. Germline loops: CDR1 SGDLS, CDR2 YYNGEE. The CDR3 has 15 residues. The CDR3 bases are TGTGCCAGCAGCGGCAAGACAGGGGGCAGCGAGACCCAGTACTTC. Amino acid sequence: CASSGKTGGSETQYF.

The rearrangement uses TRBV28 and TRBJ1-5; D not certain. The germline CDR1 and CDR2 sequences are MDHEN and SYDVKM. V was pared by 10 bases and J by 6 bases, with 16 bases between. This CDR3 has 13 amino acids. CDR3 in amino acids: CATRRGMSQPQHF. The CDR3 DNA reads TGTGCCACCCGGCGGGGTATGAGTCAGCCCCAGCATTTT.

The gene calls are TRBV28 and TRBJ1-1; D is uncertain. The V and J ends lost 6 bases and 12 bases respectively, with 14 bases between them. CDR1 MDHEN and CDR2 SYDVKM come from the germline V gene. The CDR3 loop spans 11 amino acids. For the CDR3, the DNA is TGTGCCAGCAGGTGGGAGGGTACCTCTTTCTTT. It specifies CASRWEGTSFF.

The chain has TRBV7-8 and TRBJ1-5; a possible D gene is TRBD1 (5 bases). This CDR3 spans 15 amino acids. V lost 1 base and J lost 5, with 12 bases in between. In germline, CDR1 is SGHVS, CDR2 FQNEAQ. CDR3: CASSLGHLGDQPQHF. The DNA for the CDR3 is TGTGCCAGCAGCTTAGGTCACTTAGGGGATCAGCCCCAGCATTTT.

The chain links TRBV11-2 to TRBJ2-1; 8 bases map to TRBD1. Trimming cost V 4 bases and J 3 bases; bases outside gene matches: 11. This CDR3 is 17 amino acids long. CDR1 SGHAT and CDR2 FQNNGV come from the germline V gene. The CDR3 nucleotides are TGTGCCAGCAGCTCAGGGGGCGCGGGGTTAAACTACAATGAGCAGTTCTTC. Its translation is CASSSGGAGLNYNEQFF.

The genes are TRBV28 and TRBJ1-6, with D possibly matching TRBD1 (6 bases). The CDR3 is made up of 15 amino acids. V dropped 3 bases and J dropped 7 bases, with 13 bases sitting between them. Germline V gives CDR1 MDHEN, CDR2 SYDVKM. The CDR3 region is CASSLGRGWNSPLHF. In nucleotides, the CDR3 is TGTGCCAGCAGTTTGGGCAGGGGCTGGAATTCACCCCTCCACTTT. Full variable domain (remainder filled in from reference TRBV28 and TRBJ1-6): DVKVTQSSRYLVKRTGEKVFLECVQDMDHENMFWYRQDPGLGLRLIYFSYDVKMKEKGDIPEGYSVSREKKERFSLILESASTNQTSMYLCASSLGRGWNSPLHFGNGTRLTVT.

The CDR3 sequence: CSSAASGSDEQFF. The DNA of the CDR3 is TGCAGCTCGGCGGCTAGCGGGAGCGATGAGCAGTTCTTC. This chain joins TRBV29-1 and TRBJ2-1, with 10 bases identical to TRBD2. CDR1 is SQVTM, CDR2 ANQGSEA, per germline. The CDR3 runs to 13 residues. The V gene end was trimmed by 8 bases and the J gene end by 8 bases; junction bases not matched to a gene: 9.

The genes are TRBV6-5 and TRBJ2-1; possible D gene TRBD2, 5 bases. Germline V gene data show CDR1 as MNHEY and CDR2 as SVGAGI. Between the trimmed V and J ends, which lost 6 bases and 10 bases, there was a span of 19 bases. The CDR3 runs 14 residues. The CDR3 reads CASRGRLETREQFF. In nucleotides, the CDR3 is TGTGCCAGCAGAGGGAGATTGGAGACCCGCGAGCAGTTCTTC.

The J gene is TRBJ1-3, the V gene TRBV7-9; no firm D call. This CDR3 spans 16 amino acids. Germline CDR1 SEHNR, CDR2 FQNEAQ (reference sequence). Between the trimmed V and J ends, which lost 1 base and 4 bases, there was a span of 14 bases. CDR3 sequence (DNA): TGTGCCAGCAGCTTAGAGAAGGAGTTTCGAGGAAACACCATATATTTT. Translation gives CASSLEKEFRGNTIYF.

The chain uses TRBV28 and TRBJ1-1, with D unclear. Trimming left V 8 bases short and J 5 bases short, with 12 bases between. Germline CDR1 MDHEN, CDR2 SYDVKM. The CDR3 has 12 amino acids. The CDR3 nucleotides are TGTGCCAGCGTTCCGGAGGGAACTGAAGCTTTCTTT. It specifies CASVPEGTEAFF.

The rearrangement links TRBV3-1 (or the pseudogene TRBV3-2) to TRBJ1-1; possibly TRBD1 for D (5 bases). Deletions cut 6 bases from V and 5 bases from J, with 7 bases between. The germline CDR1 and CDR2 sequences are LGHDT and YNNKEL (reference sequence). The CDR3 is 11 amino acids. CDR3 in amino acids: CASRGQTEAFF. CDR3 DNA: TGTGCCAGCAGGGGGCAAACTGAAGCTTTCTTT.

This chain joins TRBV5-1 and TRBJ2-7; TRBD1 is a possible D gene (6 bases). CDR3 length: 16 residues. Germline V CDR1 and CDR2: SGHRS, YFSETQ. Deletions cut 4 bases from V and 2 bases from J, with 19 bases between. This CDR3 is CASSPLGFTGTYEQYF. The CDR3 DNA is TGCGCCAGCAGCCCGTTAGGGTTCACAGGGACCTACGAGCAGTACTTC. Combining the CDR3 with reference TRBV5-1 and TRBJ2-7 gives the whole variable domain KAGVTQTPRYLIKTRGQQVTLSCSPISGHRSVSWYQQTPGQGLQFLFEYFSETQRNKGNFPGRFSGRQFSNSRSEMNVSTLELGDSALYLCASSPLGFTGTYEQYFGPGTRLTVT.

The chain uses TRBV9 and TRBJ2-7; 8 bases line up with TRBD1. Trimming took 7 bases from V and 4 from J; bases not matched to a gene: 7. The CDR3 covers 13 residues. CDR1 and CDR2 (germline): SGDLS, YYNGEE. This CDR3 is CASGTGSSYEQYF. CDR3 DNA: TGTGCCAGCGGGACAGGCTCTTCTTACGAGCAGTACTTC.

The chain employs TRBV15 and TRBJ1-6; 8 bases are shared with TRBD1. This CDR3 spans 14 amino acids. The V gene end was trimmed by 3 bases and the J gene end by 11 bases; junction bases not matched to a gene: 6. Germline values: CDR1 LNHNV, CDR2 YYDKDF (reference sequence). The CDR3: CATSRDREGPPLHF. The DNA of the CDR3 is TGTGCCACCAGCAGGGACAGGGAAGGTCCACCCCTCCACTTT.

The CDR3 is CASSPTPRLAEDYEQYF. CDR3 DNA sequence: TGTGCCAGCAGCCCTACGCCTAGACTAGCGGAGGACTACGAGCAGTACTTC. The chain links TRBV7-8 to TRBJ2-7, with 9 bases fitting TRBD2. V trimming: 5 bases; J trimming: 3 bases; junction bases outside the gene matches: 14. The CDR3 sequence is 17 residues long. In germline, CDR1 is SGHVS, CDR2 FQNEAQ.

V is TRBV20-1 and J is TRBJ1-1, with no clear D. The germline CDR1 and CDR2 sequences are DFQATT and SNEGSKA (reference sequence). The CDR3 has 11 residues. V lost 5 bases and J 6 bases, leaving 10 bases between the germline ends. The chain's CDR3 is CSALTGSEAFF. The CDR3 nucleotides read TGCAGTGCTTTAACGGGGTCTGAAGCTTTCTTT.

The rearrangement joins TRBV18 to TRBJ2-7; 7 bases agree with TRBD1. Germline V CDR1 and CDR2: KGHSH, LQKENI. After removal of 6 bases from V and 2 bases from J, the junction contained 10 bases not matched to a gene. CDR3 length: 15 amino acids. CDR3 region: CASSPTGQGTYEQYF. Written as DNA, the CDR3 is TGTGCCAGCTCCCCGACAGGGCAGGGGACCTACGAGCAGTACTTC. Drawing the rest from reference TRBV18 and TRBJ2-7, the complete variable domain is NAGVMQNPRHLVRRRGQEARLRCSPMKGHSHVYWYRQLPEEGLKFMVYLQKENIIDESGMPKERFSAEFPKEGPSILRIQQVVRGDSAAYFCASSPTGQGTYEQYFGPGTRLTVT.

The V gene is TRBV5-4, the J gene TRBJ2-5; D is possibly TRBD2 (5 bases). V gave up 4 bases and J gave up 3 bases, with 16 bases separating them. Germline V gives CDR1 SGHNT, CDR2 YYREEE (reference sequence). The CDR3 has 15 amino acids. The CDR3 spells CASSGGPTREETQYF. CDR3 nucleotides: TGTGCCAGCAGCGGTGGACCGACGAGGGAAGAGACCCAGTACTTC.